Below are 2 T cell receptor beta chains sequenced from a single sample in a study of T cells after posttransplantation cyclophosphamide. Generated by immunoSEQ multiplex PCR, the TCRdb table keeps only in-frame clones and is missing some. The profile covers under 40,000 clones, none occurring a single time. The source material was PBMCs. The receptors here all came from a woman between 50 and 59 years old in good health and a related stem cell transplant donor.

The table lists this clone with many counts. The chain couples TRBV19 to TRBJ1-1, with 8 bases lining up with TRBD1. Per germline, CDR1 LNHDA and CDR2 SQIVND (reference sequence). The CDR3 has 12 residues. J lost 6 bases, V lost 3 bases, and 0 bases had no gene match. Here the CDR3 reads CASSMTGAEAFF. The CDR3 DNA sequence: TGTGCCAGTAGTATGACAGGGGCTGAAGCTTTCTTT.

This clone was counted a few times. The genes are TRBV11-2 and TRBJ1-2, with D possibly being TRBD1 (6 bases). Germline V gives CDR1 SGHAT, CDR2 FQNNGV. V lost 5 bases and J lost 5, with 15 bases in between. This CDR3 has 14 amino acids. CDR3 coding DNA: TGTGCCAGCAGCAACACGGACAGCGGTTATGGCTACACCTTC. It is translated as CASSNTDSGYGYTF.